This is a list of T cell receptor beta chains from one sample in a study of T cells in Graves' hyperthyroidism and ophthalmopathy. TCRdb redid the calling of the multiplex PCR reads with MiXCR, one entry per CDR3 protein. The sample holds fewer than 750,000 distinct CDR3 sequences, roughly 46% seen once. The sample was peripheral blood or thyroid tissue (not recorded which). These receptors originate from a woman aged 18-35 years with Graves' hyperthyroidism. CDR3s include the opening cysteine and the closing phenylalanine or tryptophan. D genes are given only for firm matches. Clone size is stated in some rows and not others, as once, few, many or a class when expanded.

V: TRBV6-6
J: TRBJ1-1
D: .
size: many
CDR3: CASSYGAQRNTEAFF
DNA: TGTGCCAGCAGTTACGGGGCACAACGGAACACTGAAGCTTTCTTT

V: TRBV12-3/TRBV12-4
J: TRBJ1-4
D: .
size: many
CDR3: CASSFWQINEKLFF
DNA: TGTGCCAGCAGTTTTTGGCAGATTAATGAAAAACTGTTTTTT

V: TRBV2
J: TRBJ1-2
D: TRBD1
size: .
CDR3: CASSAYSGQRGYYGYTF
DNA: TGTGCCAGCAGTGCTTATTCGGGACAGAGAGGTTACTATGGCTACACCTTC

V: TRBV5-1
J: TRBJ2-5
D: TRBD2
size: .
CDR3: CASSLQGLAGVQETQYF
DNA: TGCGCCAGCAGCTTGCAGGGACTAGCGGGGGTACAAGAGACCCAGTACTTC

V: TRBV25-1
J: TRBJ2-7
D: .
size: many
CDR3: CASRAFRDEQYF
DNA: TGTGCCAGCAGGGCCTTTAGGGACGAGCAGTACTTC

V: TRBV6-2/TRBV6-3
J: TRBJ2-5
D: .
size: few
CDR3: CASSYSQASMIFTQYF
DNA: TGTGCCAGCAGTTACTCACAGGCAAGCATGATTTTTACCCAGTACTTC

V: TRBV29-1
J: TRBJ1-1
D: .
size: .
CDR3: CSQVNLNTEAFF
DNA: TGCAGCCAAGTCAACTTGAACACTGAAGCTTTCTTT

V: TRBV7-9
J: TRBJ2-1
D: .
size: few
CDR3: CASSLVWERLSNEQFF
DNA: TGTGCCAGCAGCTTAGTGTGGGAGCGGTTGTCCAATGAGCAGTTCTTC

V: TRBV15
J: TRBJ1-1
D: TRBD1
size: many
CDR3: CATSRAPDRVLTEAFF
DNA: TGTGCCACCAGCAGAGCCCCGGACAGGGTACTTACTGAAGCTTTCTTT

V: TRBV12-3/TRBV12-4
J: TRBJ2-2
D: TRBD2
size: many
CDR3: CASSRLAGVNGELFF
DNA: TGTGCCAGCAGCCGACTAGCGGGAGTGAACGGGGAGCTGTTTTTT

V: TRBV20-1
J: TRBJ2-7
D: TRBD1
size: once
CDR3: CSASTGGFYEQYF
DNA: TGCAGTGCTTCCACAGGGGGCTTCTACGAGCAGTACTTC

V: TRBV7-9
J: TRBJ2-4
D: .
size: .
CDR3: CASSLYSGDIQYF
DNA: TGTGCCAGCAGCCTCTACTCCGGGGACATTCAGTACTTC

V: TRBV9
J: TRBJ2-5
D: TRBD2
size: many
CDR3: CASSVGARDYPGETQYF
DNA: TGTGCCAGCAGCGTCGGCGCCCGGGACTACCCTGGGGAGACCCAGTACTTC

V: TRBV24-1
J: TRBJ2-3
D: .
size: once
CDR3: CATSDSHTSTDTQYF
DNA: TGTGCCACCAGTGATAGCCATACTAGCACAGATACGCAGTATTTT

V: TRBV2
J: TRBJ1-1
D: .
size: .
CDR3: CASKQVRFTEAFF
DNA: TGTGCCAGCAAACAGGTTCGGTTCACTGAAGCTTTCTTT

V: TRBV27
J: TRBJ1-1
D: .
size: .
CDR3: CASTLLPGYTEAFF
DNA: TGTGCCAGCACCCTGTTACCGGGTTACACTGAAGCTTTCTTT

V: TRBV12-3/TRBV12-4
J: TRBJ1-1
D: .
size: .
CDR3: CASSQGGGLGTPQAFF
DNA: TGCGCCAGCAGCCAAGGCGGAGGACTCGGGACTCCTCAAGCTTTCTTT

V: TRBV20-1
J: TRBJ2-1
D: TRBD2
size: few
CDR3: CSAQPAGGYNEQFF
DNA: TGCAGTGCTCAGCCCGCGGGGGGCTACAATGAGCAGTTCTTC

V: TRBV12-3/TRBV12-4
J: TRBJ1-5
D: .
size: .
CDR3: CASSLPDRPQHF
DNA: TGTGCCAGCAGTTTACCGGATCGGCCCCAGCATTTT

V: TRBV2
J: TRBJ1-6
D: .
size: .
CDR3: CTSRKMGDGYNSPLHF
DNA: TGTACCAGCAGAAAAATGGGGGACGGGTATAATTCACCCCTCCACTTT

V: TRBV10-1
J: TRBJ2-2
D: TRBD2
size: few
CDR3: CASSETSARTGELFF
DNA: TGCGCCAGCAGTGAGACTAGCGCACGGACCGGGGAGCTGTTTTTT

V: TRBV2
J: TRBJ1-2
D: .
size: .
CDR3: CAISSQDGLTGSRGYTF
DNA: TGTGCCATCAGCAGCCAAGATGGCCTAACAGGGTCCCGCGGCTACACCTTC

V: TRBV7-8
J: TRBJ1-2
D: .
size: many
CDR3: CASSLGAQSMDGYTF
DNA: TGTGCCAGCAGCTTAGGAGCCCAGAGCATGGATGGCTACACCTTC

V: TRBV29-1
J: TRBJ1-2
D: TRBD1
size: many
CDR3: CSVLTGDYGYTF
DNA: TGCAGCGTCTTGACAGGGGACTATGGCTACACCTTC

V: TRBV5-1
J: TRBJ1-1
D: .
size: many
CDR3: CASSFRGSEAFF
DNA: TGCGCCAGCAGCTTCCGGGGTTCTGAAGCTTTCTTT

V: TRBV25-1
J: TRBJ2-7
D: TRBD1
size: many
CDR3: CATGDREDYEQYF
DNA: TGTGCCACCGGGGACAGGGAGGATTACGAGCAGTACTTC

V: TRBV29-1
J: TRBJ2-3
D: .
size: many
CDR3: CSVEERLSTDTQYF
DNA: TGCAGCGTTGAAGAGAGGCTAAGCACAGATACGCAGTATTTT

V: TRBV6-1
J: TRBJ2-2
D: .
size: many
CDR3: CASSESGANTGELFF
DNA: TGTGCCAGCAGCGAGAGCGGAGCGAACACCGGGGAGCTGTTTTTT

V: TRBV15
J: TRBJ2-3
D: TRBD1
size: many
CDR3: CATSTRTGPSTDTQYF
DNA: TGTGCCACCAGCACCCGGACAGGCCCTAGCACAGATACGCAGTATTTT

V: TRBV2
J: TRBJ1-2
D: .
size: .
CDR3: CASSYPGSGTVNYGYTF
DNA: TGTGCCAGCAGCTACCCCGGGTCGGGGACGGTTAACTATGGCTACACCTTC

V: TRBV11-2
J: TRBJ2-6
D: .
size: .
CDR3: CASSLAPNVLTF
DNA: TGTGCCAGCAGCTTAGCCCCCAACGTCCTGACTTTC

V: TRBV15
J: TRBJ1-2
D: .
size: .
CDR3: CATSARDSYYGYTF
DNA: TGTGCCACCAGCGCCAGGGATTCGTACTATGGCTACACCTTC

V: TRBV20-1
J: TRBJ1-6
D: TRBD1
size: many
CDR3: CSASQQGVWDNSPLHF
DNA: TGCAGTGCTAGTCAACAGGGGGTCTGGGATAATTCACCCCTCCACTTT

V: TRBV7-9
J: TRBJ2-1
D: .
size: many
CDR3: CASSLVWGYEQFF
DNA: TGTGCCAGCAGCTTAGTATGGGGGTATGAGCAGTTCTTC

V: TRBV2
J: TRBJ1-3
D: .
size: many
CDR3: CASKGLLSGNTIYF
DNA: TGTGCCAGCAAAGGACTGCTCTCTGGAAACACCATATATTTT

V: TRBV29-1
J: TRBJ1-2
D: TRBD1
size: .
CDR3: CSVEDRGRPGPTSRAGGYTF
DNA: TGCAGCGTTGAGGACAGGGGGCGTCCGGGGCCAACGTCGAGGGCGGGTGGCTACACCTTC

V: TRBV9
J: TRBJ1-2
D: TRBD1
size: .
CDR3: CASSVATGGYGYTF
DNA: TGTGCCAGCAGCGTAGCTACAGGGGGCTATGGCTACACCTTC

V: TRBV7-2
J: TRBJ2-1
D: .
size: few
CDR3: CASTPRTQSNEQFF
DNA: TGTGCCAGCACCCCCCGGACACAAAGCAATGAGCAGTTCTTC

V: TRBV20-1
J: TRBJ2-5
D: TRBD1
size: once
CDR3: CSGNDRGGQETQYF
DNA: TGCAGTGGAAACGACAGGGGGGGGCAAGAGACCCAGTACTTC

V: TRBV30
J: TRBJ1-5
D: .
size: .
CDR3: CAWSGVGVQPQHF
DNA: TGTGCCTGGAGTGGAGTCGGGGTTCAGCCCCAGCATTTT

V: TRBV7-8
J: TRBJ2-2
D: .
size: .
CDR3: CASRIGGGGGNTGELFF
DNA: TGTGCCAGCAGGATAGGGGGTGGAGGGGGTAACACCGGGGAGCTGTTTTTT

V: TRBV24-1
J: TRBJ2-3
D: .
size: few
CDR3: CATSESLDTQYF
DNA: TGTGCCACCAGTGAGTCCCTCGATACGCAGTATTTT

V: TRBV30
J: TRBJ1-2
D: TRBD1
size: few
CDR3: CAVRQGATYGYTF
DNA: TGTGCCGTAAGACAGGGGGCCACCTATGGCTACACCTTC

V: TRBV19
J: TRBJ2-1
D: TRBD2
size: .
CDR3: CASSIGLAWGREQFF
DNA: TGTGCCAGTAGTATTGGACTAGCTTGGGGCCGTGAGCAGTTCTTC

V: TRBV11-2
J: TRBJ2-5
D: TRBD2
size: .
CDR3: CAAGEQETQYF
DNA: TGTGCCGCGGGAGAGCAAGAGACCCAGTACTTC

V: TRBV29-1
J: TRBJ2-6
D: .
size: .
CDR3: CSVGLAQGSYVLTF
DNA: TGCAGCGTTGGTCTGGCACAAGGCTCCTACGTCCTGACTTTC

V: TRBV11-2
J: TRBJ1-4
D: TRBD1
size: .
CDR3: CASSSIQGAVVNEKLFF
DNA: TGTGCCAGCAGCTCAATACAGGGGGCCGTTGTGAATGAAAAACTGTTTTTT

V: TRBV2
J: TRBJ1-5
D: TRBD1
size: .
CDR3: CASSGGQGENQPQHF
DNA: TGTGCCAGCAGTGGAGGACAGGGTGAGAATCAGCCCCAGCATTTT

V: TRBV2
J: TRBJ1-4
D: TRBD1
size: many
CDR3: CASSQDRVYYPNEKLFF
DNA: TGTGCCAGCAGTCAGGACAGGGTGTACTACCCAAATGAAAAACTGTTTTTT

V: TRBV7-9
J: TRBJ1-4
D: TRBD1
size: once
CDR3: CASSTRVVGTDEKLFF
DNA: TGTGCCAGCAGCACCCGGGTGGTTGGGACAGATGAAAAACTGTTTTTT

V: TRBV6-5
J: TRBJ1-5
D: .
size: many
CDR3: CASSHQRSNQPQHF
DNA: TGTGCCAGCAGTCACCAGCGGAGCAATCAGCCCCAGCATTTT

V: TRBV29-1
J: TRBJ2-7
D: .
size: .
CDR3: CSVSGASSPVVGEQYF
DNA: TGCAGCGTTAGTGGTGCCAGCTCACCCGTAGTTGGCGAGCAGTACTTC

V: TRBV29-1
J: TRBJ1-4
D: TRBD1
size: many
CDR3: CSVKGAGEKLFF
DNA: TGCAGCGTCAAGGGGGCGGGTGAAAAACTGTTTTTT